This is a list of T cell receptor beta chains from one sample in a study of shared clonotypes between healthy human individuals. The assay was immunoSEQ multiplex PCR, and TCRdb's table has in-frame clones only and misses some. The sample has some 700,000 clones, around 90% seen once. Sequences were obtained from memory CD8+ T cells from PBMCs. The receptors were gathered from a man younger than 30 in good health. Some clones in this sample may be carry-over from other donors' samples. Both conserved end residues are part of each CDR3. A D gene is named only where the DNA matches it firmly. Size values are once, few and many counts, or a class for expanded clones, and some rows have none.

d_gene	v_gene	abundance	j_gene	CDR3nt	CDR3aa
NA	TRBV6-4	NA	TRBJ2-3	TGTGCCAGCAGTGACTCAAGTAGCACAGATACGCAGTATTTT	CASSDSSSTDTQYF
TRBD2	TRBV7-9	NA	TRBJ2-1	TGTGCCAGCAGTTTGACCATAGCGGGAGGGCCCCGAAATGAGCAGTTCTTC	CASSLTIAGGPRNEQFF
TRBD1	TRBV27	NA	TRBJ1-1	TGTGCCAGCAGTTCCCGGGACAGTGGGACTGAAGCTTTCTTT	CASSSRDSGTEAFF
TRBD2	TRBV14	NA	TRBJ2-7	TGTGCCAGCAGCAGGAGCGGGGGGGGCTACGAGCAGTACTTC	CASSRSGGGYEQYF
NA	TRBV6-1	NA	TRBJ2-7	TGTGCCAGCAGTGTTCCGGGACACAGACATTACGAGCAGTACTTC	CASSVPGHRHYEQYF
NA	TRBV4-1	NA	TRBJ2-3	TGCGCCAGCAGACACGGACAGAGCACAGATACGCAGTATTTT	CASRHGQSTDTQYF
NA	TRBV11-2	NA	TRBJ1-3	TGTGCCAGCAGCGCCGGACGGTTCTCTGGAAACACCATATATTTT	CASSAGRFSGNTIYF
NA	TRBV7-8	once	TRBJ1-1	TGTGCCAGCAGCTTGAGCCGGGGGAACACTGAAGCTTTCTTT	CASSLSRGNTEAFF
TRBD2	TRBV25-1	NA	TRBJ2-1	TGTGCCAGCTCTCGACTAGCGGGAGTAAATGCCTACAATGAGCAGTTCTTC	CASSRLAGVNAYNEQFF
NA	TRBV27	NA	TRBJ2-7	TGTGCCAGCAGTGGACGAGCAGGGAGTCGTCCCTACGAGCAGTACTTC	CASSGRAGSRPYEQYF
NA	TRBV4-2	NA	TRBJ1-5	TGTGCCAGCAGCCAAGAGCCCTACAGGGGCAATCAGCCCCAGCATTTT	CASSQEPYRGNQPQHF
TRBD2	TRBV11-3	NA	TRBJ2-1	TGTGCCAGCAGCTACAGGACTAGCGTCGATGAGCAGTTCTTC	CASSYRTSVDEQFF
TRBD1	TRBV4-3	NA	TRBJ1-4	TGCGCCAGCAGCCAAAGGACAGGGGGGGACGAAAAACTGTTTTTT	CASSQRTGGDEKLFF
NA	TRBV5-1	NA	TRBJ2-3	TGCGCCAGCAGCTACGGTGGGGGACTCACAGATACGCAGTATTTT	CASSYGGGLTDTQYF
NA	TRBV27	NA	TRBJ1-1	TGTGCCAGCAGTTCCCGAGGGTGGAACACTGAAGCTTTCTTT	CASSSRGWNTEAFF
NA	TRBV28	NA	TRBJ2-1	TGTGCCAGTCTACCACTTGGGACGGGCAATGAGCAGTTCTTC	CASLPLGTGNEQFF
TRBD2	TRBV5-6	NA	TRBJ2-1	TGTGCCAGCAGCCTGGGGCTAGCGGGCCCTATGGGTGAGCAGTTCTTC	CASSLGLAGPMGEQFF
NA	TRBV5-1	NA	TRBJ2-3	TGCGCCAGCAGCAGTCTTTCGAGGCTATCCGGGGGCAGCACAGATACGCAGTATTTT	CASSSLSRLSGGSTDTQYF
NA	TRBV10-1	NA	TRBJ2-7	TGCGCCAGCAGTGAAACAGTCGACTACGAGCAGTACTTC	CASSETVDYEQYF
NA	TRBV5-4	few	TRBJ2-3	TGTGCCAGCAGAAGTGAGGGATCCACAGATACGCAGTATTTT	CASRSEGSTDTQYF
TRBD1	TRBV29-1	NA	TRBJ2-5	TGCAGCGGCCTGACGAGACAGGGTATTACTGAGCAGTACTTC	CSGLTRQGITEQYF
NA	TRBV19	NA	TRBJ2-5	TGTGCCAGTAGTATAGATCCACGGGCCCAAGAGACCCAGTACTTC	CASSIDPRAQETQYF
TRBD1	TRBV30	NA	TRBJ2-6	TGTGCCTGGCGGGACAGATACCAGAGGAACTCTCCTGGGGCCAACGTCCTGACTTTC	CAWRDRYQRNSPGANVLTF
TRBD2	TRBV7-6	NA	TRBJ2-3	TGTGCCAGCAGCTTAGTCCCTAGCGGGAGGGCACCAACAGATACGCAGTATTTT	CASSLVPSGRAPTDTQYF
NA	TRBV28	NA	TRBJ1-5	TGTGCCAGCAGTTTAGGGGTTTGGGCCCAGCATTTT	CASSLGVWAQHF
NA	TRBV5-1	NA	TRBJ2-3	TGCGCCAGCAGCTTGTTTCCCAGGGGCGCAGATACGCAGTATTTT	CASSLFPRGADTQYF
NA	TRBV7-9	NA	TRBJ2-3	TGTGCCAGCAGCTTAGTCGGCAGACGGGCCACAGATACGCAGTATTTT	CASSLVGRRATDTQYF
NA	TRBV7-2	NA	TRBJ2-1	TGTGCCAGCAGCTACCCCGCGATTAACTCCTACAATGAGCAGTTCTTC	CASSYPAINSYNEQFF
TRBD1	TRBV10-1	NA	TRBJ2-7	TGCGCCAGCAGTGACAGGGGGTTTGACGAGCAGTACTTC	CASSDRGFDEQYF
NA	TRBV11-2	NA	TRBJ2-7	TGTGCCAGCAGCTTCTCCCGGACCGACGAGCAGTACTTC	CASSFSRTDEQYF
NA	TRBV27	NA	TRBJ1-2	TGTGCCAGCAGTTTATGGGCGGCGGCTTCCAACTATGGCTACACCTTC	CASSLWAAASNYGYTF
NA	TRBV29-1	NA	TRBJ2-5	TGCAGCGTTGAAGTTAGCAGCTTACCAAGAGAGGCCCAGTACTTC	CSVEVSSLPREAQYF
NA	TRBV14	once	TRBJ2-3	TGTGCCAGCAGCCATAGTTGGGAGGAGAGCACAGATACGCAGTATTTT	CASSHSWEESTDTQYF
NA	TRBV7-9	NA	TRBJ2-7	TGTGCCAGCAGCTTCCCCAGGGACGCGACCTACGAGCAGTACTTC	CASSFPRDATYEQYF
NA	TRBV21-1	NA	TRBJ2-3	TGTGCCAGCAGCAAGAATCATAGTTTGGGGGATACGCAGTATTTT	CASSKNHSLGDTQYF
TRBD1	TRBV6-5	many	TRBJ2-5	TGTGCCAGCAGTTACTCGCCAGGGGGTGAGACCCAGTACTTC	CASSYSPGGETQYF
NA	TRBV7-6	NA	TRBJ2-1	TGTGCCAGCAGCTTAGGCCTAGGGAATGAGCAGTTCTTC	CASSLGLGNEQFF
NA	TRBV19	NA	TRBJ1-5	TGTGCCACCATCGGGCAGGGTGGCAATCAGCCCCAGCATTTT	CATIGQGGNQPQHF
NA	TRBV29-1	NA	TRBJ1-2	TGCAGCGTTGATCGGGAGGGACGCCCCTATGGCTACACCTTC	CSVDREGRPYGYTF
TRBD2	TRBV2	NA	TRBJ2-3	TGTGCCAGCACCGGGACTAGCGGATTTAGCACAGATACGCAGTATTTT	CASTGTSGFSTDTQYF
NA	TRBV5-6	NA	TRBJ2-7	TGTGCCAGCAGCTTGGGGGCCGAGCAGTACTTC	CASSLGAEQYF
NA	TRBV27	NA	TRBJ2-3	TGTGCCAGCAGTTTATCTGCCTCCACCTCCTTCGCTAGCACAGATACGCAGTATTTT	CASSLSASTSFASTDTQYF
TRBD2	TRBV4-1	NA	TRBJ2-3	TGCGCCAGCAGCCAAGGGGTTAGCGGGAGTGTGTTTTCAGATACGCAGTATTTT	CASSQGVSGSVFSDTQYF